This TCR beta chain was observed in a study of cytomegalovirus exposure and HLA in healthy donors. The V gene's germline CDR1 is SQVTM and CDR2 ANQGSEA. Trimming left V 2 bases short and J 7 bases short, with 9 bases between. The CDR3 is made up of 12 amino acids. Regarding this clone: The antigen remains undetermined.

Whole-study findings and limits: The study carried out a later analysis of TCR beta sequences. It associated 15,000 to 20,000 of them with specific HLA alleles at a false discovery rate of 0.05.

The primer mix had 60 Vbeta and 13 Jbeta primers. Profiling relied on immunoSEQ multiplex PCR, and the TCRdb table lists in-frame clones only, not all of them. The table shows tens of thousands of clones, with more than 70% occurring only once. This sequence originates from a woman aged 40-49 years in good health and CMV-seropositive. Sequenced material: PBMCs. The chain employs TRBV29-1 and TRBJ2-1, with TRBD1 as a possible D gene (5 bases). The CDR3 DNA reads as TGCAGCGTTGAAAGGGGCCGAAATGAGCAGTTCTTC. Amino acids: CSVERGRNEQFF.